One and the same sample provided the 12 T cell receptor beta chains below, sequenced in a study of long-term antiretroviral therapy in people with HIV. The assay used was immunoSEQ (version v3.0), run at survey level. Using immunoSEQ multiplex PCR, the repertoire was profiled, and TCRdb retains in-frame clones only, with some absent. This sample yields about 39,000 clones, of which about 90% are seen a single time; 4% belongs to the top ten. The sequencing used unsorted PBMCs, collected 1.2 years after starting antiretroviral therapy. Source of these receptors: a woman between 50 and 59 years old with HIV.

The chain links TRBV7-8 to TRBJ2-3; 7 positions agree with TRBD1. With 2 bases clipped from V and 0 bases from J, the junction kept 2 bases outside the gene matches. The CDR3 totals 15 residues. Germline values: CDR1 SGHVS, CDR2 FQNEAQ. CDR3 DNA: TGTGCCAGCAGCTTAATGGGACAGAGCACAGATACGCAGTATTTT. Translating it yields CASSLMGQSTDTQYF. Full variable domain (outside the CDR3, taken from reference TRBV7-8 and TRBJ2-3): GAGVSQSPRYKVAKRGQDVALRCDPISGHVSLFWYQQALGQGPEFLTYFQNEAQLDKSGLPSDRFFAERPEGSVSTLKIQRTQQEDSAVYLCASSLMGQSTDTQYFGPGTRLTVL.

A single count supports this clone. The rearrangement uses TRBV7-2 and TRBJ1-6; D uncertain. V lost 2 bases, J lost 7 bases, and 15 bases lay in between. The CDR3 spans 16 residues. The germline V gene has CDR1 SGHTA and CDR2 FQGNSA. This CDR3 is CASSLIMGMTNSPLHF. The CDR3 bases are TGTGCCAGCAGCTTAATCATGGGTATGACGAATTCACCCCTCCACTTT.

The chain combines TRBV9 with TRBJ1-1; possibly TRBD1 for D (5 bases). V lost 7 bases to trimming and J lost 2 bases, with 9 bases between them. The germline V gene encodes CDR1 SGDLS and CDR2 YYNGEE. The CDR3 consists of 12 residues. The CDR3 bases are TGTGCCAGCGGCCGGGGCAACACTGAAGCTTTCTTT. Encoded protein: CASGRGNTEAFF.

On this clone itself: Other DNA variants within this sample encode the same CDR3. The CDR3 coding sequence is TGTGCCAGCTCACCAGGGACTAGTTCCTACGAGCAGTACTTC. Amino acids: CASSPGTSSYEQYF. The gene calls are TRBV18 and TRBJ2-7, with 8 positions matching TRBD2. With 2 bases clipped from V and 1 base from J, the junction kept 1 base outside the gene matches. Germline V gene lookup returns CDR1 KGHSH and CDR2 LQKENI. This CDR3 is built from 14 residues.

This clone was counted a single time. The chain employs TRBV10-3 and TRBJ2-3, with D possibly being TRBD1 (6 bases). V lost 8 bases and J lost 0, with 12 bases in between. CDR3 length: 14 amino acids. The germline V gene has CDR1 ENHRY and CDR2 SYGVKD. The CDR3, as DNA: TGTGCCATCCCCGGTAGGGGGAGCACAGATACGCAGTATTTT. It translates to CAIPGRGSTDTQYF.

V and J are TRBV5-6 and TRBJ1-4; 9 bases map to TRBD1. Germline assignment: CDR1 SGHDT and CDR2 YYEEEE. Germline trimming cut 4 bases from V and 6 bases from J; bases unmatched to any gene: 7. CDR3 length: 15 residues. The CDR3 here is CASSPRTGAYEKLFF. The CDR3 nucleotides read TGTGCCAGCAGCCCTAGGACAGGGGCATATGAAAAACTGTTTTTT.

The chain couples TRBV11-2 to TRBJ2-7; D gene unclear. Trimming pared 5 bases from V and 0 bases from J, leaving 2 bases between. Germline CDR1 reads SGHAT; CDR2 reads FQNNGV. This CDR3 region has 11 residues. This chain's CDR3 is CASSHSYEQYF. Here the CDR3 DNA reads TGTGCCAGCAGCCACTCCTACGAGCAGTACTTC.

V and J are TRBV30 and TRBJ1-3; no clear D. Between the trimmed V and J ends, which lost 2 bases and 8 bases, there was a span of 19 bases. CDR3 length: 15 residues. The germline V gene encodes CDR1 GTSNPN and CDR2 SVGIG (reference sequence). CDR3 DNA: TGTGCCTGGAGTTGGACCCAAGGTTTAGCACACACCATATATTTT. Its protein is CAWSWTQGLAHTIYF.

This clone showed up just once. This chain uses TRBV4-1 with TRBJ2-4; possible D gene TRBD1, 5 bases. The V and J ends lost 1 base and 4 bases respectively, with 20 bases between them. CDR3 length equals 18 residues. Germline V CDR1 and CDR2: MGHRA, YSYEKL. CDR3 residues: CASSQVVSSGWLKNIQYF. CDR3 DNA sequence: TGCGCCAGCAGCCAAGTAGTGTCATCAGGGTGGCTAAAAAACATTCAGTACTTC.

This chain uses TRBV6-4 with TRBJ1-5; D not resolved. Trimming stripped 9 bases from V and 3 bases from J, with 15 bases between. Germline CDR1 and CDR2: MRHNA and SNTAGT. The CDR3 extends over 14 amino acids. CDR3 sequence reads: CARREWEDNQPQHF. The CDR3 DNA sequence: TGTGCCAGACGAGAGTGGGAGGACAATCAGCCCCAGCATTTT.

This rearrangement joins TRBV7-8 to TRBJ1-5, with D maybe TRBD1 (5 bases). CDR1 and CDR2 from the germline V gene are SGHVS and FQNEAQ. The CDR3 runs 15 residues. V dropped 2 bases and J dropped 0 bases, with 8 bases sitting between them. CDR3 region: CASSLSGVSNQPQHF. CDR3 in DNA: TGTGCCAGCAGCTTATCGGGGGTTAGCAATCAGCCCCAGCATTTT.

The chain combines TRBV5-4 with TRBJ2-1; unclear D gene. CDR1 SGHNT and CDR2 YYREEE come from the germline V gene (reference sequence). There are 14 residues in the CDR3. Trimming left V 0 bases short and J 2 bases short, with 6 bases between. The CDR3 bases are TGTGCCAGCAGCTTGGCCAGGACCTACAATGAGCAGTTCTTC. Its protein is CASSLARTYNEQFF.